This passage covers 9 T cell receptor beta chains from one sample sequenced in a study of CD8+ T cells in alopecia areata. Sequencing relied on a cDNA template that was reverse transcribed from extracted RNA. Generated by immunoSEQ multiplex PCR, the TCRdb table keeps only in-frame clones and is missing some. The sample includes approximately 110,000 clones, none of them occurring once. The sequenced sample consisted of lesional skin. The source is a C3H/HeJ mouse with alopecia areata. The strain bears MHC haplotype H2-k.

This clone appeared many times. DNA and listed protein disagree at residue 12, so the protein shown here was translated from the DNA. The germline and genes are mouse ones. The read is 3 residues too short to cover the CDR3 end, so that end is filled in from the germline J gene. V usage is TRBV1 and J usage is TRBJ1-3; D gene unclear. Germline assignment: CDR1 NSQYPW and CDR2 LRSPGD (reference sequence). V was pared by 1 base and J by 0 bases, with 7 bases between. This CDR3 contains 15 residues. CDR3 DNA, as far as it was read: TGCACCTGCAGTGCAGCAGGCATTTCTGGAAATACG. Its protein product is CTCSAAGISGNT. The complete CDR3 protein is CTCSAAGISGNTLYF.

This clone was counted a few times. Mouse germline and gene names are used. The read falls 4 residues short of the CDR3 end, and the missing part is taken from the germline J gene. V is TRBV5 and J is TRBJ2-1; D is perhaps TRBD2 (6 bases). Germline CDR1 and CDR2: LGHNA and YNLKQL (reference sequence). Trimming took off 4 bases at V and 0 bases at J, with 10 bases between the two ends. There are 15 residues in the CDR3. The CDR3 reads CASSLDWSNYAEQFF. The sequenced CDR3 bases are TGTGCCAGCAGCCTAGACTGGTCTAACTATGCT.

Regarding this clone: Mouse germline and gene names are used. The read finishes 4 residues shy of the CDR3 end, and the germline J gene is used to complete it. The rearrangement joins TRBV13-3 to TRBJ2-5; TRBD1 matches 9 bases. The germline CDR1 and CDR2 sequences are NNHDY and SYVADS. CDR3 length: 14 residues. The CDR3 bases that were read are TGTGCCAGCACCCTCCGGGACAGGGATGAC. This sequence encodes CASTLRDRDD. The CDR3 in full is CASTLRDRDDTQYF.

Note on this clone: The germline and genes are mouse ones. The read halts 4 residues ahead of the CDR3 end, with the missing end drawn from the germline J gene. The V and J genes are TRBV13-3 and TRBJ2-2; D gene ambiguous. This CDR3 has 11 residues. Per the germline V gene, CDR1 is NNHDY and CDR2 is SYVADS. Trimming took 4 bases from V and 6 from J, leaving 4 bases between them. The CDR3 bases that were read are TGTGCCAGCAGTTCTTCCGGG. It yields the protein CASSSSG. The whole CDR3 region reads CASSSSGQLYF.

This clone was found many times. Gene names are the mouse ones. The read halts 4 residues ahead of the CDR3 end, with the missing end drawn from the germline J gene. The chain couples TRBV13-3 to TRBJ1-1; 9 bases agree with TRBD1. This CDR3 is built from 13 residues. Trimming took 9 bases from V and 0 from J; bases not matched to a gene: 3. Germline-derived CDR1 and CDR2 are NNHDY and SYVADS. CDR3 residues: CATGTGTNTEVFF. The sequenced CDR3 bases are TGTGCCACCGGGACAGGGACAAACACA.

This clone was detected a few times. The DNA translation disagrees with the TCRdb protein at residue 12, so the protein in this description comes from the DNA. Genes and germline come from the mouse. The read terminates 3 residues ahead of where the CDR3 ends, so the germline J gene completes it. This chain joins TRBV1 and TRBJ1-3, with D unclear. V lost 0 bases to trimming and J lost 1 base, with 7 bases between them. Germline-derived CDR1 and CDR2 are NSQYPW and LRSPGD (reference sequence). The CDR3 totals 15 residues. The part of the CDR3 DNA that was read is TGCACCTGCAGTGCAGAATCCCAGTCTGGAAATACG. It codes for CTCSAESQSGNT. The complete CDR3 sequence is CTCSAESQSGNTLYF.

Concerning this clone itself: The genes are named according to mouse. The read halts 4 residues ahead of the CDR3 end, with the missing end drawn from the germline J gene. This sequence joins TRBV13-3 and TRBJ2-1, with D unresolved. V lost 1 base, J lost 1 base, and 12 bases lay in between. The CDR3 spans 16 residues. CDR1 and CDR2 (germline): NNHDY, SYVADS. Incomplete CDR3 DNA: TGTGCCAGCAGTGATCCCCGACAAACCAACTATGCT. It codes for CASSDPRQTNYA. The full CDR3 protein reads CASSDPRQTNYAEQFF.

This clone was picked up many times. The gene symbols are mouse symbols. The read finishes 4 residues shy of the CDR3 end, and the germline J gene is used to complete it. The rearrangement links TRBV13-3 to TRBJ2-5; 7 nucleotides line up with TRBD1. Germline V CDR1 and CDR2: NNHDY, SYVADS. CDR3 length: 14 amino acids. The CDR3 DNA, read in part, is TGTGCCAGCAGTGTCACCGGGACAGAAGAC. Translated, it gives CASSVTGTED. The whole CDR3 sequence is CASSVTGTEDTQYF.

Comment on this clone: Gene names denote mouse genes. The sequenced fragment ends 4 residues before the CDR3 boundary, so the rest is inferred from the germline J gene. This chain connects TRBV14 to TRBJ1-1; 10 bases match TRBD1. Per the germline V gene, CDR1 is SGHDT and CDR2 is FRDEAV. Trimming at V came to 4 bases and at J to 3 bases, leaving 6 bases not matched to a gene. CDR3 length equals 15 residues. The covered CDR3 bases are TGTGCCAGCAGTACCGACGGGACAGGGGACACA. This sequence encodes CASSTDGTGDT. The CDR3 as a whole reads CASSTDGTGDTEVFF.